These 30 T cell receptor beta chains share one sample of origin, sequenced in a study of beta chain features in type 1 diabetes (dated by TCRdb to the late 2010s). The receptor library was made with the immunoSEQ multiplex PCR assay. The entire isolated RNA was reverse transcribed using the High Capacity cDNA Reverse Transcription Kit, and thus expressed TCRB transcripts were sequenced. This is the immuneACCESS table as TCRdb keeps it, with only in-frame sequences that have V and J called. A part of the clones is gone; compared with another copy, unresolved V genes explain less than half, and the rest is unexplained. In all, the sample holds 900,000 or so clones, and 15% to 20% of those were seen once. 0.023% of the sample goes to the ten largest clones. The sequencing sample was made of naive CD4+ T cells from blood. Reading the label with the study, this specimen's cell subset or site is: true naive CD4+ T cells. These TCRs come from a woman between 18 and 29 years old in good health.

The sample holds many counts of this clone. CDR3: CASVYGYTF. The CDR3 nucleotides are TGTGCTAGTGTATATGGCTACACCTTC. This sequence joins TRBV12-5 and TRBJ1-2, with D uncertain. The length of the CDR3 is 9 residues. Germline V gene lookup returns CDR1 LGHNT and CDR2 FRNRAP. The germline V and J ends were trimmed by 7 bases and 5 bases, with 2 bases remaining between them.

This clone was seen more than once but under ten times. The chain combines TRBV6-1 with TRBJ2-7; TRBD2 matches at 13 bases. With V trimmed by 3 bases and J by 6 bases, 5 bases remained unmatched. From germline, CDR1 is MNHNS and CDR2 SASEGT. This CDR3 is 15 amino acids long. The CDR3 region is CASSEVGLAGTEQYF. CDR3 nucleotides: TGTGCCAGCAGTGAGGTGGGACTAGCGGGAACCGAGCAGTACTTC.

As for this clone: This CDR3 is also generated by other DNA sequences in the sample. This chain joins TRBV18 and TRBJ1-4; D is undetermined. The germline V gene has CDR1 KGHSH and CDR2 LQKENI. V was cut by 6 bases and J by 6 bases, with 11 bases left in between. The CDR3 sequence is 13 residues long. As DNA, the CDR3 is TGTGCCAGCTCCCCTCCGGGTGATGAAAAACTGTTTTTT. Residues: CASSPPGDEKLFF.

The chain combines TRBV2 with TRBJ2-7, with a weak D call TRBD1 (6 bases). Per germline, CDR1 SNHLY and CDR2 FYNNEI. The CDR3 covers 13 residues. V shed 2 bases and J shed 1 base, with 6 bases lying between them. The CDR3 here is CASSEQGSYEQYF. In DNA, the CDR3 is TGTGCCAGCAGTGAACAGGGGTCCTACGAGCAGTACTTC.

The V and J genes are TRBV19 and TRBJ2-7; no reliable D call. CDR1 is LNHDA and CDR2 is SQIVND in the germline V gene (reference sequence). This CDR3 is 14 amino acids long. V was pared by 5 bases and J by 3 bases, with 14 bases between. CDR3 nucleotides: TGTGCCAGTAGTGGTCGGGCGCCCCTCTACGAGCAGTACTTC. Translated, it gives CASSGRAPLYEQYF. The full variable domain, with the rest looked up from reference TRBV19 and TRBJ2-7, is DGGITQSPKYLFRKEGQNVTLSCEQNLNHDAMYWYRQDPGQGLRLIYYSQIVNDFQKGDIAEGYSVSREKKESFPLTVTSAQKNPTAFYLCASSGRAPLYEQYFGPGTRLTVT.

This clone was seen only a few times. The genes are TRBV28 and TRBJ2-5, with 7 positions matching TRBD2. The germline CDR1 and CDR2 sequences are MDHEN and SYDVKM. After removal of 8 bases from V and 5 bases from J, the junction contained 8 bases not matched to a gene. The CDR3 consists of 13 residues. CDR3: CASGGGRMETQYF. CDR3 DNA sequence: TGTGCCAGCGGGGGAGGGAGGATGGAGACCCAGTACTTC.

This clone was found a few times. This rearrangement joins TRBV28 to TRBJ1-4; the D gene is possibly TRBD1 (6 bases). Trimming removed 4 bases at V and 8 bases at J, with 14 bases between. This CDR3 comprises 14 residues. Germline CDR1 is MDHEN and CDR2 is SYDVKM. Here the CDR3 reads CASSSQGMAEKLFF. The CDR3 DNA reads TGTGCCAGCAGTTCCCAGGGGATGGCCGAAAAACTGTTTTTT.

The chain links TRBV28 to TRBJ2-7; D might be TRBD2 (5 bases). Germline values: CDR1 MDHEN, CDR2 SYDVKM. V was pared by 5 bases and J by 6 bases, with 20 bases between. The CDR3 has 15 residues. This chain's CDR3 is CASSPQAAGTPEQYF. The DNA of the CDR3 is TGTGCCAGCAGTCCCCAGGCGGCGGGTACCCCCGAGCAGTACTTC. Filled out from reference TRBV28 and TRBJ2-7, the complete variable domain reads DVKVTQSSRYLVKRTGEKVFLECVQDMDHENMFWYRQDPGLGLRLIYFSYDVKMKEKGDIPEGYSVSREKKERFSLILESASTNQTSMYLCASSPQAAGTPEQYFGPGTRLTVT.

The chain couples TRBV19 to TRBJ2-4; 13 bases align to TRBD2. CDR1 is LNHDA, CDR2 SQIVND, per germline (reference sequence). The J segment lost 14 bases and the V segment lost 5 bases, leaving 12 bases of the junction unmatched. CDR3 length: 15 amino acids. The CDR3 sequence: CASSLRTSGSQGEYF. CDR3 in DNA: TGTGCCAGTAGTCTCCGGACTAGCGGGAGTCAGGGGGAGTACTTC.

This clone was recorded only once. The chain has TRBV15 and TRBJ1-5; 8 bases line up with TRBD1. The CDR3 runs to 16 residues. V gave up 4 bases and J gave up 4 bases; unmatched junction bases: 9. Germline CDR1 is LNHNV and CDR2 is YYDKDF (reference sequence). CDR3: CATSMGPGQGNQPQHF. In DNA, the CDR3 is TGTGCCACCAGCATGGGTCCCGGACAGGGAAATCAGCCCCAGCATTTT.

V usage is TRBV5-6 and J usage is TRBJ2-3; unclear D gene. Germline lookup yields CDR1 SGHDT and CDR2 YYEEEE. Trimming took off 2 bases at V and 5 bases at J, with 6 bases between the two ends. The CDR3 has 12 amino acids. The CDR3 is CASSLLQDTQYF. The CDR3 nucleotides are TGTGCCAGCAGCTTATTACAAGATACGCAGTATTTT.

The rearrangement joins TRBV18 to TRBJ1-2, with D perhaps TRBD1 (6 bases). The CDR3 totals 14 residues. CDR1 and CDR2 (germline): KGHSH, LQKENI. V shed 2 bases and J shed 2 bases, with 9 bases lying between them. The DNA of the CDR3 is TGTGCCAGCTCACCAGACAGGCAGAACTATGGCTACACCTTC. Protein product: CASSPDRQNYGYTF.

The chain uses TRBV6-6 and TRBJ1-2; a possible D gene is TRBD1 (6 bases). Germline CDR1 MNHNY, CDR2 SVGAGI (reference sequence). This CDR3 spans 13 amino acids. V lost 5 bases and J 2 bases, leaving 9 bases between the germline ends. The CDR3 nucleotides read TGTGCCAGCAGTGGTGGACAGAACTATGGCTACACCTTC. Its protein is CASSGGQNYGYTF.

This clone has a handful of counts. This rearrangement joins TRBV7-6 to TRBJ2-2, with 10 bases matching TRBD2. This CDR3 region has 15 residues. CDR1 SGHVS and CDR2 FNYEAQ come from the germline V gene. V shed 5 bases, J shed 6 bases, and the junction held 6 bases outside the gene matches. Here the CDR3 reads CASSQRTSGAGELFF. CDR3 nucleotide sequence: TGTGCCAGCAGCCAGAGGACTAGCGGAGCCGGGGAGCTGTTTTTT.

The rearrangement joins TRBV10-1 to TRBJ2-3; 7 bases line up with TRBD2. The J segment lost 0 bases and the V segment lost 4 bases, leaving 4 bases of the junction unmatched. Per the germline V gene, CDR1 is WNHNN and CDR2 is SYGVQD (reference sequence). The CDR3 spans 15 residues. This CDR3 reads CASSVASGSTDTQYF. The CDR3 DNA follows: TGCGCCAGCAGTGTGGCTAGCGGTAGCACAGATACGCAGTATTTT.

The chain carries TRBV28 and TRBJ2-7, with 7 positions matching TRBD2. Germline trimming cut 7 bases from V and 4 bases from J; bases unmatched to any gene: 7. This CDR3 contains 13 residues. Germline loops: CDR1 MDHEN, CDR2 SYDVKM. The CDR3 DNA sequence: TGTGCCAGCACGGGTGGGAGGGGATACGAGCAGTACTTC. This gives the protein CASTGGRGYEQYF.

The J gene is TRBJ2-6, the V gene TRBV27; no clear D gene. The germline V gene has CDR1 MNHEY and CDR2 SMNVEV (reference sequence). The length of the CDR3 is 17 residues. Trimming removed 3 bases from V and 0 bases from J, with 12 bases in between. Here the CDR3 reads CASSLWASGSGANVLTF. CDR3 nucleotides: TGTGCCAGCAGTTTGTGGGCTTCGGGCTCTGGGGCCAACGTCCTGACTTTC.

About this clone itself: The sample has other DNA sequences that encode this CDR3 too. This chain uses TRBV5-1 with TRBJ2-5; TRBD2 matches 9 bases. The CDR3 is made up of 15 amino acids. CDR1 and CDR2 (germline): SGHRS, YFSETQ. V shed 0 bases, J shed 5 bases, and the junction held 5 bases outside the gene matches. The CDR3: CASSLVAGVRETQYF. In nucleotides, the CDR3 is TGCGCCAGCAGCTTGGTAGCGGGGGTTAGGGAGACCCAGTACTTC.

The V and J genes are TRBV11-1 and TRBJ2-1, with 9 bases identical to TRBD2. The CDR3 has 16 amino acids. V dropped 8 bases and J dropped 6; count of bases not matched to a gene: 14. CDR1 and CDR2 from the germline V gene are SGHAT and FQDESV (reference sequence). In nucleotides, the CDR3 is TGTGCCAGCGAGAGGGCTAGCGGGGCTAGGGGCAATGAGCAGTTCTTC. It specifies CASERASGARGNEQFF.

The chain uses TRBV28 and TRBJ2-7; maybe TRBD2 (5 bases). Trimming shortened V by 6 bases and J by 3 bases, and 15 bases separated the two germline ends. Per germline, CDR1 MDHEN and CDR2 SYDVKM. This CDR3 is built from 14 residues. The CDR3 reads CASSMQDRGYEQYF. The CDR3 coding sequence is TGTGCCAGCAGCATGCAGGATCGGGGCTACGAGCAGTACTTC.

The chain recombines TRBV28 with TRBJ2-3, with TRBD1 matching over 9 bases. J gave up 3 bases and V 7 bases, and 8 bases lay outside the gene matches. Germline lookup yields CDR1 MDHEN and CDR2 SYDVKM. CDR3 size: 15 residues. The CDR3 sequence is CASIYRGRGTDTQYF. The CDR3 bases are TGTGCCAGCATCTACAGGGGGCGGGGGACAGATACGCAGTATTTT.

There are a few counts of this clone. The chain joins TRBV7-8 to TRBJ2-7, with 10 positions matching TRBD2. The CDR3 is 15 residues long. The V and J ends lost 5 bases and 3 bases, in that order; junction bases with no gene match: 7. CDR1 is SGHVS and CDR2 is FQNEAQ in the germline V gene. The CDR3 sequence: CASSPWTSGIYEQYF. CDR3 coding DNA: TGTGCCAGCAGCCCATGGACTAGCGGAATCTACGAGCAGTACTTC.

In regard to this clone: The CDR3 ends on some other residue instead of the conserved phenylalanine or tryptophan, so this is likely a read error. The chain has TRBV11-2 and TRBJ2-7, with TRBD1 identical over 7 bases. The CDR3 extends over 16 amino acids. Looked up from germline, CDR1 is SGHAT and CDR2 is FQNNGV. The trim removed 1 base at V and 3 bases at J, leaving 9 bases unmatched. The CDR3 sequence is CASSLARTGNNYEQYL. In DNA, the CDR3 is TGTGCCAGCAGCTTAGCAAGGACAGGTAATAACTACGAGCAGTACCTC.

The chain links TRBV5-1 to TRBJ2-7; 7 bases line up with TRBD1. Per the germline V gene, CDR1 is SGHRS and CDR2 is YFSETQ. This CDR3 contains 13 residues. Germline trimming cut 0 bases from V and 7 bases from J; bases unmatched to any gene: 4. The CDR3 DNA reads as TGCGCCAGCAGCTTGGACCACAGGGGAGAGCAGTACTTC. It codes for CASSLDHRGEQYF. Together with reference TRBV5-1 and TRBJ2-7, the CDR3 gives the full variable domain: KAGVTQTPRYLIKTRGQQVTLSCSPISGHRSVSWYQQTPGQGLQFLFEYFSETQRNKGNFPGRFSGRQFSNSRSEMNVSTLELGDSALYLCASSLDHRGEQYFGPGTRLTVT.

This clone occurred a few times. The V and J genes are TRBV18 and TRBJ1-1; weak D call: TRBD1 (5 bases). The V gene's germline CDR1 is KGHSH and CDR2 LQKENI. The CDR3 totals 14 residues. V lost 2 bases to trimming and J lost 6 bases, with 13 bases between them. DNA of the CDR3: TGTGCCAGCTCACCAGAGGGGCATGGCGCTGAAGCTTTCTTT. Its translation: CASSPEGHGAEAFF.

As DNA, the CDR3 is TGTGCCAGCAGCCTAGGGGCCCGCAATCAGCCCCAGCATTTT. Its protein product is CASSLGARNQPQHF. The V call is TRBV6-5, the J call TRBJ1-5; weak D call: TRBD1 (5 bases). Trimming left V 6 bases short and J 2 bases short, with 11 bases between. CDR1 is MNHEY, CDR2 SVGAGI, per germline. This CDR3 is built from 14 residues.

The table lists this clone with a few counts. V usage is TRBV4-3 and J usage is TRBJ2-6, with unresolved D. The germline V and J ends were trimmed by 5 bases and 0 bases, with 17 bases remaining between them. The CDR3 covers 18 residues. Germline V lookup: CDR1 LGHNA, CDR2 YSLEER. The CDR3 bases are TGCGCCAGCAGCAGAGGCCCGGATTACTACTCTGGGGCCAACGTCCTGACTTTC. This translates into CASSRGPDYYSGANVLTF.

CDR3 sequence (DNA): TGTGCCAGCTCAAGACTAGCGGGAGTAGGCTACAATGAGCAGTTCTTC. Its protein product is CASSRLAGVGYNEQFF. The chain joins TRBV18 to TRBJ2-1; TRBD2 matches 12 bases. V lost 5 bases and J lost 3; bases outside the gene matches: 5. Germline loops: CDR1 KGHSH, CDR2 LQKENI. CDR3 length: 16 residues.

The V call is TRBV28, the J call TRBJ1-3; D might be TRBD1 (5 bases). This CDR3 is 15 amino acids long. V shed 6 bases and J shed 4 bases, with 16 bases lying between them. Germline loops: CDR1 MDHEN, CDR2 SYDVKM. DNA of the CDR3: TGTGCCAGCAGGCCCACGTCGGGGACGGGAAACACCATATATTTT. Protein: CASRPTSGTGNTIYF.

A few counts support this clone. The rearrangement links TRBV5-4 to TRBJ2-1; no clear D. V was pared by 4 bases and J by 5 bases, with 13 bases between. Germline V gives CDR1 SGHNT, CDR2 YYREEE (reference sequence). The CDR3 sequence is 14 residues long. The CDR3 loop is CASSHADGHNEQFF. Written as DNA, the CDR3 is TGTGCCAGCAGCCACGCCGACGGACACAATGAGCAGTTCTTC.